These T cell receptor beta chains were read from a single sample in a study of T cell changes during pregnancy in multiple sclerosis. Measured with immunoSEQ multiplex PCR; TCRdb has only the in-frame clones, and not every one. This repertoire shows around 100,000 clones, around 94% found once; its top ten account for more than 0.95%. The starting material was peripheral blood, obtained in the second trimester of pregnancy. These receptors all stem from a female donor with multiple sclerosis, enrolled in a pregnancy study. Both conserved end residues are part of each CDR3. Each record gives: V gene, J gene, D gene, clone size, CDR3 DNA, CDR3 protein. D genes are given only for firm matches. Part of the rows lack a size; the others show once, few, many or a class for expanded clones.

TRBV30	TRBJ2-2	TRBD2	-	TGTGCCTGGAGTGTACTAGGCGGGGGAGACACCGGGGAGCTGTTTTTT	CAWSVLGGGDTGELFF
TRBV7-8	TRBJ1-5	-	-	TGTGCCAGCAGCTTAGTGGGGGGGGGCAGCAATCAGCCCCAGCATTTT	CASSLVGGGSNQPQHF
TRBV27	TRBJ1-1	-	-	TGTGCCAGCAGGACTGGAGCTTTCTTT	CASRTGAFF
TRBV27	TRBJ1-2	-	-	TGTGCCAGCAGTAGCAGGGGATATGGCTACACCTTC	CASSSRGYGYTF
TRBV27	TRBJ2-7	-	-	TGTGCCAGCAGTGCCCAATCCCATGCGGGAATATCCTACGAGCAGTACTTC	CASSAQSHAGISYEQYF
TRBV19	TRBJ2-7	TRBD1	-	TGTGCCAGTAGTGCTGGACAGGAAGGGGGTCTCTACGAGCAGTACTTC	CASSAGQEGGLYEQYF
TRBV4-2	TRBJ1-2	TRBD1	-	TGTGCCAGCAGCCGGCGGGAGCAGGGGGCGAGGTATGGCTACACCTTC	CASSRREQGARYGYTF
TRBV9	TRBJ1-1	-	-	TGTGCCAGCAGCGTAGCGGAGGGATTGAACACTGAAGCTTTCTTT	CASSVAEGLNTEAFF
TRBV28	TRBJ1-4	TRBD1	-	TGTGCCAGCAGTACACCATCCTGGACAGGGACTGAAAAACTGTTTTTT	CASSTPSWTGTEKLFF
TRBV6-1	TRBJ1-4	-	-	TGTGCCAGCAGCCACTGGGGGGGGGTCTTTGAAAAACTGTTTTTT	CASSHWGGVFEKLFF
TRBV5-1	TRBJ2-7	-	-	TGCGCCAGCAGCTTGGCAGGGTTAGGCGAGCAGTACTTC	CASSLAGLGEQYF
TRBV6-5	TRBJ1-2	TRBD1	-	TGTGCCAGCAGACAGCCCGGGACAGGGGGCGACTACACCTTC	CASRQPGTGGDYTF
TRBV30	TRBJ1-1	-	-	TGTGCCTGGAGTGACCCGGGGGGGCCCTACACTGAAGCTTTCTTT	CAWSDPGGPYTEAFF
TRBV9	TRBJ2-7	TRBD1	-	TGTGCCAGCAGCGTAACAGGGGCCCCCCGGGTCGAGCAGTACTTC	CASSVTGAPRVEQYF
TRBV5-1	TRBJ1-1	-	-	TGCGCCAGCAGCTCGATCAATGAACACGGGGTGGCTTTCTTT	CASSSINEHGVAFF
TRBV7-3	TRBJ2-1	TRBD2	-	TGTGCCAGCAGCCGTAGCGGGAGCTCCTACAATGAGCAGTTCTTC	CASSRSGSSYNEQFF
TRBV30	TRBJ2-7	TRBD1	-	TGTGCCTGGAGTGTAGGGACAGGGAGCTACGAGCAGTACTTC	CAWSVGTGSYEQYF
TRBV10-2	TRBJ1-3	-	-	TGCGCCAGCAGGGACAAAAAATCGGGAAACACCATATATTTT	CASRDKKSGNTIYF
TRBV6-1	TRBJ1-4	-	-	TGTGCCAGCAGTGAGGGGACTCTGGGGAGTGAAAAACTGTTTTTT	CASSEGTLGSEKLFF
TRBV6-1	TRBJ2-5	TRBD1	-	TGTGCCAGCAGTGAAAGGGGGACAGGGCAGGAGACCCAGTACTTC	CASSERGTGQETQYF
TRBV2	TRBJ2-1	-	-	TGTGCCAGCTTGCGTTTCAATGAGCAGTTCTTC	CASLRFNEQFF
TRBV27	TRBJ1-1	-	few	TGTGCCAGCAGTTTAACTGGGAACACTGAAGCTTTCTTT	CASSLTGNTEAFF
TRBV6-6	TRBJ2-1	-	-	TGTGCCAGCAGTTACCGAGGGGGGGCTACCTACAATGAGCAGTTCTTC	CASSYRGGATYNEQFF
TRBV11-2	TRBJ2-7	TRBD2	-	TGTGCCAGCAGCACCCGGGGAGGGTTGATTTCCCCAAGCGAGCAGTACTTC	CASSTRGGLISPSEQYF
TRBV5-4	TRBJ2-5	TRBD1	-	TGTGCCAGCAGCCTAGGGACAGTCCAAGAGACCCAGTACTTC	CASSLGTVQETQYF
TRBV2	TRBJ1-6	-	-	TGTGCCAGCAGTGTTCTAGGACAGAATAATTCACCCCTCCACTTT	CASSVLGQNNSPLHF
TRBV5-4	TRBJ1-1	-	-	TGTGCCAGCAGACACCCGAACACTGAAGCTTTCTTT	CASRHPNTEAFF
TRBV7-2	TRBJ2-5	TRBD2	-	TGTGCCAGCAGCTTAGTAGCGGGGGGGCGGGAGACCCAGTACTTC	CASSLVAGGRETQYF
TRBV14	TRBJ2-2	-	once	TGTGCCAGCAGCCGACGGATCTCCGCGGCCACCGGGGAGCTGTTTTTT	CASSRRISAATGELFF
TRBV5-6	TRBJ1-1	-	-	TGTGCCAGCAGCTTGGTAGCAGGGAATATGAACACTGAAGCTTTCTTT	CASSLVAGNMNTEAFF
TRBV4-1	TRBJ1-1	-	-	TGCGCCAGCAGCCAACAGGGGACTGAAGCTTTCTTT	CASSQQGTEAFF
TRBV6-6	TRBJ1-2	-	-	TGTGCCAGCAGGCGGGAGGGGGGTTCCTATGGCTACACCTTC	CASRREGGSYGYTF
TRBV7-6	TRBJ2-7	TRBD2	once	TGTGCCAGCAGCTTTGGGACTAGCGAGACCTACGAGCAGTACTTC	CASSFGTSETYEQYF
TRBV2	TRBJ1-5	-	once	TGTGCCAGCAGGGGTACAGGGAACCAGCCCCAGCATTTT	CASRGTGNQPQHF
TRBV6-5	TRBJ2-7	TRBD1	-	TGTGCCAGCAGAAAGGGGGCCGCCTACGAGCAGTACTTC	CASRKGAAYEQYF
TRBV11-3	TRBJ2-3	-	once	TGTGCCAGCAGCTTAGTTCCGTCCACAGATACGCAGTATTTT	CASSLVPSTDTQYF
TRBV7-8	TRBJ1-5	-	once	TGTGCCAGCAGCTTAGAATCAGGGAGCAATCAGCCCCAGCATTTT	CASSLESGSNQPQHF
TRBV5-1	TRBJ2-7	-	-	TGCGCCAGCCCCCCAGAGCGGGTATGGCCCCAGTACTTC	CASPPERVWPQYF
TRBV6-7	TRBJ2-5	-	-	TGTGCCAGCAGTTATGAAGAGAACAGCCAAGAGACCCAGTACTTC	CASSYEENSQETQYF
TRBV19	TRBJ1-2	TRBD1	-	TGTGCCAGTAGTCTCCAAAGACAGGGTAACTATGGCTACACCTTC	CASSLQRQGNYGYTF
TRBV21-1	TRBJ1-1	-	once	TGTGCCAGCAGCAAAGGGGCAGATTACACTGAAGCTTTCTTT	CASSKGADYTEAFF
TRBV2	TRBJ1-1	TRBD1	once	TGTGCCAGCAGTGTCAGGGGGCTGGGTGTTGACACTGAAGCTTTCTTT	CASSVRGLGVDTEAFF
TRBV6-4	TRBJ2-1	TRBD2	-	TGTGCCAGCAGTCCCGCGAGCGGGGGTTACAATGAGCAGTTCTTC	CASSPASGGYNEQFF
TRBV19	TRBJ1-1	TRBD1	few	TGTGCCAGTAGTCCCCAGGGACAGTTCATGAACACTGAAGCTTTCTTT	CASSPQGQFMNTEAFF